Each of the 27 T cell receptor beta chains below was sequenced from the same sample in a study of cytomegalovirus exposure and HLA in healthy donors (dated by TCRdb to about 2017). The library was built by means of the immunoSEQ multiplex PCR assay. A mixture of 60 forward primers for TCR Vbeta segments and 13 reverse primers for TCR Jbeta segments was used in the multiplex PCR. TCRdb holds this immuneACCESS table with in-frame rearrangements only. Some clones are missing; in checked studies, unresolved V genes explain under half, and the rest has no known cause. In this sample the table shows about 120,000 clones, 79% of which occur a single time. The ten largest clones add up to around 3% of the sample. Sequencing input: PBMCs. The receptors stem from a woman between 18 and 30 years old in good health and CMV-seropositive.

This chain connects TRBV20-1 to TRBJ1-1, with 7 bases fitting TRBD1. This CDR3 is built from 11 residues. The V segment lost 6 bases and the J segment 7 bases; nucleotides outside the gene matches: 5. Germline V CDR1 and CDR2: DFQATT, SNEGSKA (reference sequence). CDR3 sequence reads: CSATQGLEAFF. The CDR3 nucleotides read TGCAGTGCGACACAGGGGCTTGAAGCTTTCTTT.

The sample holds a few counts of this clone. J is TRBJ2-3 and V is TRBV7-3, with D perhaps matching TRBD1 (6 bases). There are 18 residues in the CDR3. The V and J ends lost 1 base and 1 base respectively, with 18 bases between them. Germline CDR1 and CDR2: SGHTA and FQGTGA. The CDR3 DNA reads TGTGCCAGCAGCTTAAATCTTTGGGGGCCCAGTGGCACAGATACGCAGTATTTT. It yields the protein CASSLNLWGPSGTDTQYF.

This sequence joins TRBV2 and TRBJ1-4; 8 bases are shared with TRBD1. J was trimmed by 4 bases and V by 6 bases; bases with no gene match: 7. This CDR3 region has 15 residues. Germline loops: CDR1 SNHLY, CDR2 FYNNEI. Here the CDR3 reads CASSFDRGVNEKLFF. The DNA of the CDR3 is TGTGCCAGCAGCTTCGACAGGGGTGTTAATGAAAAACTGTTTTTT.

The J gene is TRBJ1-1, the V gene TRBV6-5, with unresolved D. Per the germline V gene, CDR1 is MNHEY and CDR2 is SVGAGI. Trimming removed 5 bases from V and 5 bases from J, with 15 bases in between. The CDR3 spans 14 residues. The CDR3 loop reads CASSVSMAGTEAFF. As DNA, the CDR3 is TGTGCCAGCAGTGTGTCGATGGCGGGAACTGAAGCTTTCTTT.

CDR3 in DNA: TGTGCCAGCAGCGGCAGGGCAGGGCACGAGCAGTACTTC. This codes for CASSGRAGHEQYF. This chain joins TRBV9 and TRBJ2-7; TRBD1 might be the D (5 bases). V lost 3 bases and J lost 5, with 12 bases in between. CDR1 is SGDLS and CDR2 is YYNGEE in the germline V gene. The CDR3 extends over 13 amino acids.

The rearrangement uses TRBV4-2 and TRBJ1-2; possible D gene TRBD1, 6 bases. The germline V gene encodes CDR1 LGHNA and CDR2 YNFKEQ. The CDR3 sequence is 17 residues long. Trimming pared 5 bases from V and 4 bases from J, leaving 23 bases between. In nucleotides, the CDR3 is TGTGCCAGCAGCACTGGGGGGGCGCGATCGATAGCCTATGGCTACACCTTC. Residues: CASSTGGARSIAYGYTF.

The DNA for the CDR3 is TGTGCCAGCAGCCCTGCGGGACAGCGGTACGATACGCAGTATTTT. It encodes CASSPAGQRYDTQYF. The chain is built from TRBV6-5 and TRBJ2-3, with a possible D match to TRBD1 (7 bases). V was cut by 6 bases and J by 6 bases, with 19 bases left in between. The germline gives CDR1 MNHEY, CDR2 SVGAGI. This CDR3 region has 15 residues.

The chain uses TRBV28 and TRBJ2-1; 15 bases fit TRBD2. The CDR3 is 19 amino acids. Trimming took 6 bases from V and 4 from J; bases not matched to a gene: 13. In germline, CDR1 is MDHEN, CDR2 SYDVKM. CDR3 loop: CASSPNHWTSGRVYNEQFF. CDR3 bases: TGTGCCAGCAGCCCTAACCACTGGACTAGCGGGAGGGTATACAATGAGCAGTTCTTC.

This chain joins TRBV2 and TRBJ1-1; D may be TRBD1 (6 bases). CDR3 length equals 14 residues. Germline V gives CDR1 SNHLY, CDR2 FYNNEI. V was clipped by 8 bases and J by 2 bases, with 15 bases between them. CDR3 residues: CASGWGGFNTEAFF. CDR3 DNA: TGTGCCAGCGGGTGGGGGGGCTTCAACACTGAAGCTTTCTTT.

This clone was picked up one time. The V gene is TRBV6-1, the J gene TRBJ1-1, with TRBD1 matching over 7 bases. The CDR3 spans 14 residues. The ends lost 2 bases at V and 5 bases at J; junction bases unmatched: 5. CDR1 and CDR2 from the germline V gene are MNHNS and SASEGT. The CDR3 sequence is CASSELTGVTEAFF. CDR3 coding DNA: TGTGCCAGCAGTGAACTAACAGGGGTAACTGAAGCTTTCTTT.

This chain connects TRBV6-1 to TRBJ2-6, with TRBD1 identical over 7 bases. CDR3 length: 15 residues. The germline gives CDR1 MNHNS, CDR2 SASEGT. The V and J ends lost 6 bases and 2 bases, in that order; junction bases with no gene match: 4. The CDR3 DNA is TGTGCCAGCAGCGCAACAGGGGCTGGGGCCAACGTCCTGACTTTC. Translating gives CASSATGAGANVLTF.

This clone showed up just a few times. One junction end disagrees with the germline gene, perhaps due to a read error. The chain links TRBV7-9 to TRBJ1-4; D not certain. The V gene's germline CDR1 is SEHNR and CDR2 FQNEAQ (reference sequence). The CDR3 loop spans 12 amino acids. CDR3 amino acids: CSSSLRAEKLFF. Here the CDR3 DNA reads TGTTCCAGCAGCTTAAGAGCTGAAAAACTGTTTTTT.

J is TRBJ2-7 and V is TRBV6-1; the D gene is possibly TRBD2 (5 bases). Trimming removed 8 bases from V and 9 bases from J, with 23 bases in between. Germline-derived CDR1 and CDR2 are MNHNS and SASEGT. This CDR3 is 14 amino acids long. CDR3 bases: TGTGCCAGCTGGAAACCGGAGGAGTCACCTGGGCAGTACTTC. Translating gives CASWKPEESPGQYF.

The chain uses TRBV27 and TRBJ2-2; the match to TRBD1 covers 7 bases. CDR3 length equals 17 residues. After removal of 4 bases from V and 3 bases from J, the junction contained 11 bases not matched to a gene. In germline, CDR1 is MNHEY, CDR2 SMNVEV (reference sequence). The DNA of the CDR3 is TGTGCCAGCAGTTCATACGACCCAACAGGGGACACCGGGGAGCTGTTTTTT. It yields the protein CASSSYDPTGDTGELFF.

The chain uses TRBV4-1 and TRBJ2-3; TRBD2 agrees at 12 bases. This CDR3 comprises 15 residues. CDR1 and CDR2 from the germline V gene are MGHRA and YSYEKL. V dropped 6 bases and J dropped 6; count of bases not matched to a gene: 7. The CDR3 spells CASSRLAGGLDTQYF. In nucleotides, the CDR3 is TGCGCCAGCAGTCGCCTAGCGGGAGGGTTGGATACGCAGTATTTT.

This sequence joins TRBV9 and TRBJ2-1; D is undetermined. The CDR3 consists of 16 residues. Germline V gives CDR1 SGDLS, CDR2 YYNGEE. Trimming cost V 0 bases and J 5 bases, with 15 bases left between them. CDR3 sequence reads: CASSVVSATLHNEQFF. The CDR3 DNA is TGTGCCAGCAGCGTAGTCTCCGCCACTCTACACAATGAGCAGTTCTTC.

This chain links TRBV7-8 with TRBJ1-3; D is undetermined. The CDR3 runs to 16 residues. CDR1 and CDR2 from the germline V gene are SGHVS and FQNEAQ. V lost 3 bases, J lost 0 bases, and 12 bases lay in between. The CDR3 nucleotides read TGTGCCAGCAGCTTCCGGGAACAGTCCTCTGGAAACACCATATATTTT. It encodes CASSFREQSSGNTIYF.

The rearrangement uses TRBV5-6 and TRBJ1-4; TRBD1 agrees at 9 bases. J was trimmed by 4 bases and V by 2 bases; bases with no gene match: 3. CDR3 length equals 15 residues. CDR1 SGHDT and CDR2 YYEEEE come from the germline V gene. The CDR3 sequence is CASSLQGAGNEKLFF. The CDR3 region has the DNA TGTGCCAGCAGCTTACAGGGGGCGGGTAATGAAAAACTGTTTTTT. Full variable domain (remainder filled in from reference TRBV5-6 and TRBJ1-4): DAGVTQSPTHLIKTRGQQVTLRCSPKSGHDTVSWYQQALGQGPQFIFQYYEEEERQRGNFPDRFSGHQFPNYSSELNVNALLLGDSALYLCASSLQGAGNEKLFFGSGTQLSVL.

This chain uses TRBV28 with TRBJ1-4; D not certain. The CDR3 is made up of 15 amino acids. V was clipped by 6 bases and J by 6 bases, with 17 bases between them. CDR1 is MDHEN and CDR2 is SYDVKM in the germline V gene. The CDR3 DNA is TGTGCCAGCAGAACTTTCGGGGAAATGTATGAAAAACTGTTTTTT. It encodes CASRTFGEMYEKLFF.

The chain couples TRBV11-2 to TRBJ2-2; D gene uncertain. Germline values: CDR1 SGHAT, CDR2 FQNNGV. The CDR3 is made up of 11 amino acids. V lost 5 bases to trimming and J lost 13 bases, with 11 bases between them. The CDR3 nucleotides read TGTGCCAGCAGCGTGCAGTCGGGGCTGTTTTTT. Encoded protein: CASSVQSGLFF.

This chain uses TRBV30 with TRBJ2-7; TRBD2 agrees at 8 bases. Trimming took 8 bases from V and 7 from J; bases not matched to a gene: 10. CDR1 GTSNPN and CDR2 SVGIG come from the germline V gene (reference sequence). The CDR3 covers 12 residues. This CDR3 reads CATLAGRREQYF. DNA for the CDR3: TGTGCCACCTTAGCGGGGAGGCGGGAGCAGTACTTC.

The chain carries TRBV5-1 and TRBJ2-1, with a weak D call TRBD2 (5 bases). The CDR3 length is 14 residues. Trimming removed 4 bases from V and 7 bases from J, with 15 bases in between. CDR1 SGHRS and CDR2 YFSETQ come from the germline V gene. CDR3: CASSPPRPGNEQFF. The CDR3 DNA reads as TGCGCCAGCAGCCCCCCGCGCCCGGGGAATGAGCAGTTCTTC.

This chain links TRBV9 with TRBJ1-1, with D unresolved. The CDR3 length is 15 residues. Germline lookup yields CDR1 SGDLS and CDR2 YYNGEE. The ends were cut back, 2 bases at V and 4 bases at J, with 15 bases in the middle. This chain's CDR3 is CASSVRSLESTEAFF. CDR3 bases: TGTGCCAGCAGCGTTAGGTCCCTAGAGAGCACTGAAGCTTTCTTT.

The chain joins TRBV9 to TRBJ2-1, with 11 bases lining up with TRBD2. J gave up 5 bases and V 4 bases, and 5 bases lay outside the gene matches. Germline CDR1 reads SGDLS; CDR2 reads YYNGEE. The CDR3 sequence is 15 residues long. The CDR3 coding sequence is TGTGCCAGCAGCCGGGGACTAGCGGCCAACAATGAGCAGTTCTTC. Encoded protein: CASSRGLAANNEQFF.

The chain combines TRBV7-8 with TRBJ2-7; 10 bases are a match to TRBD2. With 6 bases clipped from V and 7 bases from J, the junction kept 12 bases outside the gene matches. The germline V gene has CDR1 SGHVS and CDR2 FQNEAQ. CDR3 length: 15 amino acids. The CDR3: CASRPTRAGGSEQYF. CDR3 in DNA: TGTGCCAGCAGACCGACGCGAGCGGGAGGGAGTGAGCAGTACTTC.

The gene calls are TRBV15 and TRBJ1-2, with 8 bases aligning to TRBD1. The CDR3 is made up of 16 amino acids. The germline gives CDR1 LNHNV, CDR2 YYDKDF (reference sequence). After removal of 1 base from V and 2 bases from J, the junction contained 6 bases not matched to a gene. CDR3 sequence: CATSRGGQGVNYGYTF. The CDR3 nucleotides are TGTGCCACCAGCAGAGGCGGACAGGGAGTGAACTATGGCTACACCTTC.

This clone appeared a single time. The rearrangement joins TRBV7-3 to TRBJ1-2; 7 bases are shared with TRBD1. Germline V gene data show CDR1 as SGHTA and CDR2 as FQGTGA. This CDR3 comprises 15 residues. V trimming: 5 bases; J trimming: 7 bases; junction bases outside the gene matches: 13. In DNA, the CDR3 is TGTGCCAGCAGCCACGACGACAGGGTTATAGGTGGCTACACCTTC. This translates into CASSHDDRVIGGYTF.